One sample yielded the 18 T cell receptor beta chains listed below, sequenced in a study of long-term antiretroviral therapy in people with HIV. Run at survey level, the immunoSEQ assay was version v3.0. Repertoires were generated with immunoSEQ multiplex PCR, while TCRdb's copy carries only in-frame clones and drops some. Altogether 20,000 to 25,000 clones are present, approximately 93% being singletons, with the ten largest covering around 9.6%. Source: unsorted PBMCs, taken 7.6 years after starting antiretroviral therapy. All receptors derive from a woman between 40 and 50 years old with HIV.

The chain joins TRBV5-6 to TRBJ1-2; no firm D call. With 3 bases removed from V and 2 bases from J, the gap between germline ends came to 17 bases. The CDR3 has 16 amino acids. Germline loops: CDR1 SGHDT, CDR2 YYEEEE. The CDR3 DNA follows: TGTGCCAGCAGCTCCGTTGGTGAGCCGCGGAACTATGGCTACACCTTC. Translation gives CASSSVGEPRNYGYTF.

J is TRBJ2-7 and V is TRBV14; possibly TRBD1 for D (6 bases). Per germline, CDR1 SGHDN and CDR2 FVKESK. The CDR3 covers 15 residues. Trimming took 6 bases from V and 7 from J, leaving 22 bases between them. The CDR3 DNA reads as TGTGCCAGCAGTCGGGACACGCTAAGTCTGAGGGAGCAGTACTTC. The encoded protein is CASSRDTLSLREQYF.

The chain is built from TRBV15 and TRBJ2-1; TRBD2 matches 9 bases. With V trimmed by 0 bases and J by 7 bases, 7 bases remained unmatched. The CDR3 loop spans 16 amino acids. Germline V lookup: CDR1 LNHNV, CDR2 YYDKDF (reference sequence). CDR3 amino acids: CATSRDVAGGQNEQFF. CDR3 sequence (DNA): TGTGCCACCAGCAGAGATGTGGCGGGGGGGCAGAATGAGCAGTTCTTC.

The rearrangement uses TRBV29-1 and TRBJ1-5, with 8 positions matching TRBD1. Germline V lookup: CDR1 SQVTM, CDR2 ANQGSEA. The V segment lost 4 bases and the J segment 5 bases; nucleotides outside the gene matches: 13. The CDR3 sequence is 16 residues long. The CDR3 here is CSVGRTGWGGDQPQHF. In nucleotides, the CDR3 is TGCAGCGTTGGCCGGACAGGGTGGGGAGGGGATCAGCCCCAGCATTTT.

This rearrangement joins TRBV6-5 to TRBJ1-1; 8 positions agree with TRBD1. After removal of 6 bases from V and 9 bases from J, the junction contained 6 bases not matched to a gene. The CDR3 runs to 12 residues. Germline V lookup: CDR1 MNHEY, CDR2 SVGAGI. The CDR3 DNA follows: TGTGCCAGCAGCTACGACAGGGGAAAAGCTTTCTTT. The encoded protein is CASSYDRGKAFF.

The V and J genes are TRBV19 and TRBJ2-2; 7 bases match TRBD2. CDR1 is LNHDA and CDR2 is SQIVND in the germline V gene (reference sequence). V lost 3 bases and J lost 1; bases outside the gene matches: 2. This CDR3 spans 15 amino acids. The CDR3 nucleotides are TGTGCCAGTAGTATCGGCGGGGGGAACACCGGGGAGCTGTTTTTT. Translated, it gives CASSIGGGNTGELFF. Combining the CDR3 with reference TRBV19 and TRBJ2-2 gives the whole variable domain DGGITQSPKYLFRKEGQNVTLSCEQNLNHDAMYWYRQDPGQGLRLIYYSQIVNDFQKGDIAEGYSVSREKKESFPLTVTSAQKNPTAFYLCASSIGGGNTGELFFGEGSRLTVL.

The rearrangement links TRBV30 to TRBJ1-6, with 8 bases matching TRBD1. This CDR3 has 14 residues. CDR1 and CDR2 from the germline V gene are GTSNPN and SVGIG (reference sequence). J lost 5 bases, V lost 3 bases, and 3 bases had no gene match. The CDR3 region is CAWRRQGNNSPLHF. The CDR3 DNA follows: TGTGCCTGGAGAAGACAGGGGAATAATTCACCCCTCCACTTT.

The chain links TRBV9 to TRBJ1-2; TRBD1 agrees at 7 bases. Unmatched junction bases numbered 12, after V lost 0 bases and J lost 4 bases. Germline V CDR1 and CDR2: SGDLS, YYNGEE. The CDR3 length is 17 residues. This CDR3 reads CASSVAYSAGGAYGYTF. The CDR3 DNA is TGTGCCAGCAGCGTAGCTTACTCCGCAGGGGGAGCCTATGGCTACACCTTC.

The CDR3 spells CASSLNLAGSTQYF. The DNA of the CDR3 is TGTGCCAGCAGCCTCAACCTAGCGGGTAGTACGCAGTATTTT. The J gene is TRBJ2-3, the V gene TRBV7-2; TRBD2 aligns across 8 bases. Losses at the gene ends were 5 bases for V and 8 bases for J; bases not matched to a gene: 9. From germline, CDR1 is SGHTA and CDR2 FQGNSA. CDR3 length: 14 residues.

This chain links TRBV5-1 with TRBJ2-1; D could derive from TRBD1 or TRBD2 (6 bases each). This CDR3 comprises 16 residues. V dropped 1 base and J dropped 7 bases, with 18 bases sitting between them. The germline gives CDR1 SGHRS, CDR2 YFSETQ. CDR3 region: CASSLIGRGGVNEQFF. CDR3 coding DNA: TGCGCCAGCAGCTTGATAGGCAGGGGCGGGGTGAATGAGCAGTTCTTC. Based on the CDR3 plus reference TRBV5-1 and TRBJ2-1, the full variable domain is KAGVTQTPRYLIKTRGQQVTLSCSPISGHRSVSWYQQTPGQGLQFLFEYFSETQRNKGNFPGRFSGRQFSNSRSEMNVSTLELGDSALYLCASSLIGRGGVNEQFFGPGTRLTVL.

This sequence joins TRBV6-5 and TRBJ2-1, with TRBD1 identical over 7 bases. This CDR3 is 16 amino acids long. With 0 bases clipped from V and 7 bases from J, the junction kept 9 bases outside the gene matches. Germline loops: CDR1 MNHEY, CDR2 SVGAGI. Here the CDR3 reads CASSYSPGQRPNEQFF. The CDR3 DNA sequence: TGTGCCAGCAGTTACTCTCCGGGACAGAGGCCGAATGAGCAGTTCTTC.

V gene TRBV29-1 combines with J gene TRBJ2-5; the D is unclear. Germline CDR1 is SQVTM and CDR2 is ANQGSEA. The length of the CDR3 is 16 residues. The V and J ends lost 4 bases and 7 bases respectively, with 25 bases between them. In DNA, the CDR3 is TGCAGCGTTGTGCCTTTAAGGTCCCCCGACCGGATGACCCAGTACTTC. Protein sequence: CSVVPLRSPDRMTQYF.

This chain joins TRBV19 and TRBJ2-3, with D unresolved. Trimming removed 3 bases from V and 2 bases from J, with 6 bases in between. From germline, CDR1 is LNHDA and CDR2 SQIVND (reference sequence). The CDR3 loop spans 13 amino acids. The CDR3 nucleotides read TGTGCCAGTAGTATTCGGGTCACAGATACGCAGTATTTT. This gives the protein CASSIRVTDTQYF.

The chain combines TRBV19 with TRBJ1-3, with no clear D. V dropped 6 bases and J dropped 0 bases, with 12 bases sitting between them. The CDR3 length is 15 residues. The germline V gene encodes CDR1 LNHDA and CDR2 SQIVND (reference sequence). The CDR3 DNA is TGTGCCAGTAGACGGGCCTTTATCTCTGGAAACACCATATATTTT. Protein product: CASRRAFISGNTIYF.

This chain uses TRBV2 with TRBJ1-1; 9 nucleotides agree with TRBD1. The CDR3 runs to 17 residues. Germline-derived CDR1 and CDR2 are SNHLY and FYNNEI. With 4 bases clipped from V and 1 base from J, the junction kept 10 bases outside the gene matches. CDR3 amino acids: CASSVFPGTGRNTEAFF. In DNA form, the CDR3 reads TGTGCCAGCAGTGTGTTTCCCGGGACAGGGCGGAACACTGAAGCTTTCTTT.

This rearrangement joins TRBV4-3 to TRBJ1-1; D might be TRBD1 (6 bases). Germline V lookup: CDR1 LGHNA, CDR2 YSLEER. Trimming pared 3 bases from V and 1 base from J, leaving 9 bases between. The CDR3 spans 14 residues. In DNA form, the CDR3 reads TGCGCCAGCAGCCAGGGACACCAGAACACTGAAGCTTTCTTT. As protein: CASSQGHQNTEAFF.

This chain uses TRBV7-2 with TRBJ2-1, with D perhaps being TRBD1 or TRBD2 (5 bases each). The length of the CDR3 is 12 residues. The germline gives CDR1 SGHTA, CDR2 FQGNSA. Trimming removed 3 bases at V and 8 bases at J, with 8 bases between. CDR3 bases: TGTGCCAGCAGCTTTGAGGGACATGAGCAGTTCTTC. Its protein is CASSFEGHEQFF.

The chain is built from TRBV27 and TRBJ1-4; 9 bases map to TRBD1. The CDR3 totals 14 residues. V was clipped by 6 bases and J by 5 bases; unmatched bases: 4. Germline V gene lookup returns CDR1 MNHEY and CDR2 SMNVEV (reference sequence). The CDR3 is CASSSGTGNEKLFF. The CDR3 DNA reads TGTGCCAGCAGCTCCGGGACAGGGAATGAAAAACTGTTTTTT.